These T cell receptor beta chains were read from a single sample in a study of prognosis after radiotherapy for stage I lung cancer. TCRdb passed the multiplex PCR reads through MiXCR, listing each CDR3 protein once. Among tens of thousands of distinct CDR3 sequences listed, roughly 25% were seen once. Sequenced here: PBMCs, sampled before or after stereotactic body radiation therapy (not recorded which). The receptors shown here come from a donor older than 45 with non-small cell lung cancer. The CDR3 runs from the conserved cysteine through the conserved F or W.

V: TRBV28
length: 16
J: TRBJ2-1
CDR3: CASSAGTSGAYNEQFF

V: TRBV20-1
length: 14
J: TRBJ2-1
CDR3: CSASKPREGNEQFF

V: TRBV9
length: 21
J: TRBJ1-4
CDR3: CASSSQMRQGWWILANEKLFF

V: TRBV4-1
length: 16
J: TRBJ2-7
CDR3: CASNQVLTSGSYEQYF

V: TRBV29-1
length: 16
J: TRBJ2-1
CDR3: CSVVIGGGLRGNEQFF

V: TRBV3-1
length: 13
J: TRBJ2-2
CDR3: CASKTGPTGELFF

V: TRBV20-1
length: 14
J: TRBJ1-5
CDR3: CSARDVNSNQPQHF

V: TRBV20-1
length: 12
J: TRBJ2-5
CDR3: CSVQGGLETQYF

V: TRBV5-1
length: 14
J: TRBJ2-2
CDR3: CASSPGTAGGELFF

V: TRBV28
length: 18
J: TRBJ1-1
CDR3: CASSLISEVRGSGTEAFF

V: TRBV28
length: 15
J: TRBJ1-1
CDR3: CASRHPNRDSTEAFF

V: TRBV27
length: 14
J: TRBJ2-7
CDR3: CASSLGRGFYEQYF

V: TRBV5-1
length: 16
J: TRBJ1-1
CDR3: CASSLVSGQGFTEAFF

V: TRBV6-1
length: 13
J: TRBJ1-4
CDR3: CASSEKRDEKLFF

V: TRBV5-1
length: 15
J: TRBJ2-7
CDR3: CASSFRLGSSYEQYF

V: TRBV6-4
length: 15
J: TRBJ1-5
CDR3: CASSGQGFGNQPQHF

V: TRBV27
length: 16
J: TRBJ2-2
CDR3: CASSFGLAGLGGELFF

V: TRBV5-1
length: 14
J: TRBJ2-3
CDR3: CASSYTGPVDTQYF